This TCR beta chain is from a study of CD8 T cells in Susac syndrome. The CDR3 covers 16 residues. Looked up from germline, CDR1 is SGHVS and CDR2 is FQNEAQ. The V and J ends lost 4 bases and 6 bases respectively, with 19 bases between them. With random hexamers, roughly 0.45 to 1 ug RNA was reverse transcribed. MiXCR was run by TCRdb on the immunoSEQ multiplex PCR reads, yielding one entry per CDR3 protein. The repertoire holds roughly 250,000 distinct CDR3 sequences, 90% to 97% seen once, with 0.1% in the top ten. The receptor's source is a human donor with Susac syndrome. The material sequenced was CD4+ T cells from PBMCs. The V gene is TRBV7-8, the J gene TRBJ1-5; D is undetermined. In DNA, the CDR3 is TGTGCCAGCAGCTCTACCTCGGGTCGGCGCACTCAGCCCCAGCATTTT. Protein: CASSSTSGRRTQPQHF.